This T cell receptor (beta chain) was profiled in a study of T cell changes during pregnancy in multiple sclerosis. CDR1 is MDHEN and CDR2 is SYDVKM in the germline V gene. This CDR3 has 13 residues. Repertoires were generated with immunoSEQ multiplex PCR, while TCRdb's copy carries only in-frame clones and drops some. The data hold about 76,000 clones, with just under 95% observed a single time. There are a few counts of this clone. The junction and the germline gene differ at one end; a read error may be behind it. The sample here was peripheral blood, taken after pregnancy. The source is a female donor in good health, enrolled as a control in a pregnancy study. The chain is built from TRBV28 and TRBJ2-7; TRBD2 agrees at 15 bases. CDR3 DNA sequence: TGTGCCAGCAGTCCCCGGACTAGCGGGAGGGACTATTTC. It specifies CASSPRTSGRDYF.